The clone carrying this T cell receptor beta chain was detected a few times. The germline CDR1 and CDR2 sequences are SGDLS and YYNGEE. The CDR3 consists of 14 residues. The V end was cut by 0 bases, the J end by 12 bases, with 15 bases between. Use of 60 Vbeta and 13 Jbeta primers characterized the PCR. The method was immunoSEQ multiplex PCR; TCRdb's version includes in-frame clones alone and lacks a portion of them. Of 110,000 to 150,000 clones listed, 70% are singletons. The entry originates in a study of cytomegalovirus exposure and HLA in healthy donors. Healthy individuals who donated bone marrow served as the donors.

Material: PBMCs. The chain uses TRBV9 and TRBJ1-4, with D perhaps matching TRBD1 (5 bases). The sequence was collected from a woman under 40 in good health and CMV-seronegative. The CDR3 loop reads CASSVGVSGDQLFF. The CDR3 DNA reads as TGTGCCAGCAGCGTAGGGGTGTCGGGGGACCAACTGTTTTTT.